This TCR beta chain was recovered during a study of cytomegalovirus exposure and HLA in healthy donors. Study findings and constraints: Presence/absence analyses rested on an assumption that sequencing depth was roughly uniform across donors. A later examination showed that TCR association rates differed by HLA locus, with DRB1 most and HLA-C fewest.

13 Jbeta primers and 60 Vbeta primers were used for the PCR. Method: immunoSEQ multiplex PCR; TCRdb's copy keeps in-frame clones and lacks some. The sample consists of about 110,000 clones, 10% to 15% of them appearing once. This CDR3 region has 15 residues. Germline lookup yields CDR1 LNHDA and CDR2 SQIVND (reference sequence). Unmatched junction bases numbered 6, after V lost 3 bases and J lost 6 bases. This clone showed up just a few times. What it recognizes is unknown. The chain has TRBV19 and TRBJ2-1; TRBD2 agrees at 9 bases. The TCR sequence derives from a man aged 35-49 years in good health and CMV-seropositive. Sequences were obtained from PBMCs. CDR3 nucleotides: TGTGCCAGTAGTATCGGCGGGAGGGCCCTCAATGAGCAGTTCTTC. Its translation: CASSIGGRALNEQFF.